This entry features one TCR beta chain sequence. What it binds is unknown. V lost 6 bases, J lost 1 base, and 12 bases lay in between. Per germline, CDR1 MNHNS and CDR2 SASEGT. This CDR3 comprises 15 residues. Overall study results and limits: Tumor memory CD4+ T cell TCR gene usage was found to cluster with blood and lymph node memory CD4+ cells and with lymph node naive CD4+ cells.

Full-length variable regions came from constant-region reverse primers plus semi-nested Nested Universal Primer A PCR. One entry per CDR3 protein results from TCRdb running MiXCR on the 5' RACE reads. The sample holds 40,000 to 65,000 distinct CDR3 sequences, more than 20% seen once. Naive CD4+ T cells were purified with Tregs depleted by CD25. This clonotype was sampled from a female donor with breast cancer. Sequenced input: tumor-infiltrating naive CD4+ T cells sorted from the breast tumor. Subset of the sample: naive CD4+ T cells, CD4+CD45RA+CD25-. J is TRBJ2-2 and V is TRBV6-1; D possibly corresponds to TRBD1 (5 bases). In DNA, the CDR3 is TGTGCCAGCAGGTGGCAGGGCCGGAACACCGGGGAGCTGTTTTTT. Translating it yields CASRWQGRNTGELFF.